This T cell receptor beta chain was recovered during a study of blood T cell repertoires in COVID-19. Study-level information: COVID-19 samples from acute and convalescent phases originated in the United States, Italy and Spain. Sources were T cells, B-cell-depleted T cells, or PBMCs; the material itself was cDNA or gDNA.

Losses at the gene ends were 1 base for V and 7 bases for J; bases not matched to a gene: 10. The CDR3 spans 17 residues. The germline V gene encodes CDR1 SGHRS and CDR2 YFSETQ. This clone was seen just once. Original methodology: Amplifying reference gene primers gave estimates of nucleated cell counts. The table came from immunoSEQ multiplex PCR; TCRdb's copy has only in-frame clones and leaves some out. Clone size and the V and J calls come from that table; the DNA yielded D and trimming. In the table there are tens of thousands of clones, roughly 88% of which are singletons. The sequenced sample consisted of peripheral blood. This chain links TRBV5-1 with TRBJ2-2, with 10 nucleotides matching TRBD2. The TCR was taken from a human donor in a cohort sampled during active COVID-19. CDR3 amino acids: CASSLYPRAGGIGELFF. Here the CDR3 DNA reads TGCGCCAGCAGCTTGTATCCACGAGCGGGAGGGATCGGGGAGCTGTTTTTT.